This paragraph covers one TCR beta chain sequence. The sample belongs to a study of STAT5B mutations in CD4+ large granular lymphocyte leukemia. The data were produced by immunoSEQ multiplex PCR, yet TCRdb's version contains in-frame clones alone and is incomplete. The data show roughly 40,000 clones, roughly 79% seen once. What was sequenced was CD4+ T cells from blood buffy coats. This TCR was recovered from a human donor in good health.

CDR3 sequence: CASSQERQSLRYNEQFF. The CDR3 bases are TGTGCCAGCAGCCAAGAACGCCAGTCCCTCCGCTACAATGAGCAGTTCTTC. The V gene is TRBV14, the J gene TRBJ2-1; D unresolved. There are 17 residues in the CDR3. V lost 0 bases to trimming and J lost 3 bases, with 15 bases between them. From germline, CDR1 is SGHDN and CDR2 FVKESK.